The clone carrying this T cell receptor (beta chain) appeared many times. The antigen remains unidentified. The record originates from a study of T cell repertoires in cytomegalovirus infection. Turning to the study itself: Through public TCR beta signatures, both CMV infection and matching HLA type were indicated.

Overall study findings and caveats: Based on cumulative public TCR beta family frequency, carriers of CMV plus the relevant HLA were identified. CMV-specific TCR beta clonotypes restricted by HLA-C were the ones dominating the ex vivo response.

One entry per CDR3 protein, called by TCRdb with MiXCR from the reads. The sample consists of approximately 500,000 distinct CDR3 sequences, roughly 10% of them appearing once. V lost 7 bases to trimming and J lost 4 bases, with 23 bases between them. Germline V gene lookup returns CDR1 MDHEN and CDR2 SYDVKM. The CDR3 runs to 16 residues. The sequenced sample was PBMCs. This rearrangement joins TRBV28 to TRBJ2-7, with a weak D call TRBD2 (5 bases). The receptor's source is a human donor in good health (CMV status not recorded). Some clones in this sample may be carry-over from other donors' samples. The CDR3 nucleotides are TGTGCCAGCAACAAAGGAGGTGGACTTCGCGTTTACGAGCAGTACTTC. This sequence encodes CASNKGGGLRVYEQYF.